These T cell receptor beta chains were read from a single sample in a study of shared clonotypes between healthy human individuals. This table comes from immunoSEQ multiplex PCR, and its TCRdb copy is limited to in-frame clones, with some not included. The sample yields about 750,000 clones, more than 85% seen once. Sequencing was performed on naive CD8+ T cells sorted from blood. These receptors all come from a man younger than 40 in good health. CDR3s include the opening cysteine and the closing phenylalanine or tryptophan. D genes are given only for firm matches. Clone size is given for some rows only: seen once, a few or many times, or a class if the clone is expanded.

d_gene | abundance | j_gene | v_gene | CDR3aa | CDR3nt
TRBD2 | . | TRBJ2-2 | TRBV7-8 | CASVRGTSGIRGPGELFF | TGTGCCAGCGTTCGTGGGACTAGCGGGATACGAGGGCCCGGGGAGCTGTTTTTT
. | . | TRBJ2-1 | TRBV7-2 | CASSLSLNEQFF | TGTGCCAGCAGCCTTAGCCTCAATGAGCAGTTCTTC
TRBD2 | . | TRBJ2-1 | TRBV7-9 | CASRLDKRELSDNEQFF | TGTGCCAGCAGGTTAGATAAGCGGGAGCTATCCGACAATGAGCAGTTCTTC
. | . | TRBJ1-1 | TRBV4-1 | CASSHGNMNTEAFF | TGCGCCAGCAGCCATGGGAACATGAACACTGAAGCTTTCTTT
. | . | TRBJ2-5 | TRBV27 | CASSLGGRLETQYF | TGTGCCAGCAGTTTAGGGGGGCGGTTGGAGACCCAGTACTTC
. | . | TRBJ2-1 | TRBV5-4 | CASSLAPSVDEQFF | TGTGCCAGCAGCTTGGCGCCTAGCGTTGATGAGCAGTTCTTC
. | once | TRBJ2-3 | TRBV5-6 | CASSLERRGPLDTQYF | TGTGCCAGCAGCTTGGAACGGCGCGGACCCCTAGATACGCAGTATTTT
. | . | TRBJ1-2 | TRBV4-2 | CASSQEQGIGMIYGYTF | TGTGCCAGCAGCCAAGAGCAGGGGATAGGAATGATTTATGGCTACACCTTC
TRBD2 | . | TRBJ2-7 | TRBV10-2 | CASSESGLAGTLTYEQYF | TGCGCCAGCAGTGAGTCCGGACTAGCGGGAACTTTAACCTACGAGCAGTACTTC
TRBD2 | . | TRBJ2-1 | TRBV27 | CASSTLLAGDKNEQFF | TGTGCCAGCAGTACCCTCCTAGCGGGAGATAAGAATGAGCAGTTCTTC
. | . | TRBJ1-1 | TRBV7-9 | CASSLGPSGYTEAFF | TGTGCCAGCAGCTTAGGGCCGTCGGGATACACTGAAGCTTTCTTT
TRBD2 | . | TRBJ2-7 | TRBV7-9 | CASSRTSGRTYEQYF | TGTGCCAGCAGCCGGACTAGCGGGAGGACTTACGAGCAGTACTTC
. | . | TRBJ2-5 | TRBV7-9 | CASSFREGAKETQYF | TGTGCCAGCAGCTTCCGGGAGGGGGCCAAAGAGACCCAGTACTTC
TRBD2 | . | TRBJ2-1 | TRBV11-2 | CASSSGTSGVGEQFF | TGTGCCAGCAGTTCCGGGACTAGCGGGGTCGGCGAGCAGTTCTTC
. | . | TRBJ1-1 | TRBV29-1 | CSGGRNTEAFF | TGCAGTGGGGGGAGGAACACTGAAGCTTTCTTT
. | few | TRBJ2-7 | TRBV7-9 | CASSPTTNYEQYF | TGTGCCAGCAGCCCGACCACCAACTACGAGCAGTACTTC
. | once | TRBJ2-1 | TRBV7-2 | CASSLRHPPRGDNEQFF | TGTGCCAGCAGCTTAAGGCACCCTCCGCGGGGAGACAATGAGCAGTTCTTC
TRBD2 | . | TRBJ2-3 | TRBV10-3 | CAISEEGSGGGDTQYF | TGTGCCATCAGTGAAGAGGGTAGCGGGGGGGGAGATACGCAGTATTTT
. | . | TRBJ2-1 | TRBV6-5 | CASSGLPNEQFF | TGTGCCAGCAGTGGACTGCCCAATGAGCAGTTCTTC
. | . | TRBJ2-1 | TRBV5-1 | CASSRKLEGLDNEQFF | TGCGCCAGCAGCCGGAAACTAGAGGGATTGGACAATGAGCAGTTCTTC
. | . | TRBJ2-7 | TRBV5-8 | CASSLSRDSYEQYF | TGTGCCAGCAGCTTGAGCAGGGACTCCTACGAGCAGTACTTC
. | few | TRBJ2-7 | TRBV27 | CASSPQSSYEQYF | TGTGCCAGCAGTCCCCAAAGCTCCTACGAGCAGTACTTC